Listed here are 16 T cell receptor beta chains from one sample, sequenced in a study of cytomegalovirus exposure and HLA in healthy donors. Use of 60 Vbeta and 13 Jbeta primers characterized the PCR. Data came from immunoSEQ multiplex PCR; TCRdb stores just in-frame clones and leaves some out. In the table there are under 200,000 clones, 82% of which are singletons. The sequenced material came from PBMCs. These receptors were collected from a girl under 18 in good health and CMV-seropositive.

The CDR3 loop reads CASSYQAGTYGYTF. CDR3 sequence (DNA): TGTGCCAGCAGTTACCAGGCGGGGACCTATGGCTACACCTTC. J is TRBJ1-2 and V is TRBV6-6, with D maybe TRBD1 (5 bases). The CDR3 is made up of 14 amino acids. The V end was cut by 2 bases, the J end by 4 bases, with 11 bases between. CDR1 and CDR2 (germline): MNHNY, SVGAGI (reference sequence).

This rearrangement joins TRBV27 to TRBJ1-1; D is uncertain. The CDR3 totals 13 residues. Trimming stripped 3 bases from V and 2 bases from J, with 7 bases between. CDR1 is MNHEY and CDR2 is SMNVEV in the germline V gene (reference sequence). The CDR3 DNA reads as TGTGCCAGCAGTTTCCAACTAAACACTGAAGCTTTCTTT. Amino acids: CASSFQLNTEAFF.

This clone has only a few counts. The chain employs TRBV10-3 and TRBJ2-7; D is possibly TRBD2 (6 bases). Germline V CDR1 and CDR2: ENHRY, SYGVKD. V gave up 6 bases and J gave up 7 bases, with 22 bases separating them. The length of the CDR3 is 15 residues. The CDR3 spells CAIRSGGNEIGEQYF. CDR3 sequence (DNA): TGTGCCATCAGGTCCGGGGGTAACGAGATTGGAGAGCAGTACTTC.

This clone was seen once. This chain links TRBV13 with TRBJ2-7; TRBD1 matches at 7 bases. Germline V gene lookup returns CDR1 PRHDT and CDR2 FYEKMQ (reference sequence). This CDR3 has 17 residues. With 2 bases clipped from V and 2 bases from J, the junction kept 12 bases outside the gene matches. The CDR3 nucleotides are TGTGCCAGCAGCTTAAAACAGGGGTCCCCAATAGCCTACGAGCAGTACTTC. Protein product: CASSLKQGSPIAYEQYF.

CDR3 sequence: CASSFSSGYEQYF. CDR3 nucleotides: TGTGCCAGCAGCTTCTCGAGCGGATACGAGCAGTACTTC. The V and J genes are TRBV7-9 and TRBJ2-7; possibly TRBD2 for D (5 bases). CDR1 and CDR2 (germline): SEHNR, FQNEAQ (reference sequence). The CDR3 has 13 residues. Trimming shortened V by 3 bases and J by 4 bases, and 10 bases separated the two germline ends.

The chain links TRBV6-1 to TRBJ2-1, with 9 bases matching TRBD2. Per the germline V gene, CDR1 is MNHNS and CDR2 is SASEGT. Losses at the gene ends were 11 bases for V and 4 bases for J; bases not matched to a gene: 6. This CDR3 has 13 amino acids. The CDR3 protein is CASGLAYYNEQFF. CDR3 DNA: TGTGCCTCTGGACTAGCGTATTACAATGAGCAGTTCTTC.

V is TRBV5-1 and J is TRBJ1-1; weak D call: TRBD1 (5 bases). Germline CDR1 reads SGHRS; CDR2 reads YFSETQ. With 1 base removed from V and 4 bases from J, the gap between germline ends came to 8 bases. The CDR3 totals 13 residues. The CDR3 reads CASSLQGPTEAFF. Here the CDR3 DNA reads TGCGCCAGCAGCTTGCAGGGTCCCACTGAAGCTTTCTTT.

The J gene is TRBJ2-7, the V gene TRBV7-9, with 7 positions matching TRBD1. The CDR3 covers 13 residues. V shed 6 bases, J shed 5 bases, and the junction held 7 bases outside the gene matches. Per the germline V gene, CDR1 is SEHNR and CDR2 is FQNEAQ (reference sequence). CDR3 protein: CASRNPTGDEQYF. In nucleotides, the CDR3 is TGTGCCAGCAGGAACCCCACAGGGGACGAGCAGTACTTC. Variable domain in full (rest from reference TRBV7-9 and TRBJ2-7): DTGVSQNPRHKITKRGQNVTFRCDPISEHNRLYWYRQTLGQGPEFLTYFQNEAQLEKSRLLSDRFSAERPKGSFSTLEIQRTEQGDSAMYLCASRNPTGDEQYFGPGTRLTVT.

CDR3 sequence reads: CASSLFSTGGSNQPQHF. CDR3 bases: TGTGCCAGCAGTCTCTTCTCGACAGGGGGTAGCAATCAGCCCCAGCATTTT. This rearrangement joins TRBV28 to TRBJ1-5; 9 positions agree with TRBD1. The V segment lost 5 bases and the J segment 0 bases; nucleotides outside the gene matches: 8. This CDR3 contains 17 residues. Looked up from germline, CDR1 is MDHEN and CDR2 is SYDVKM.

The rearrangement links TRBV5-1 to TRBJ1-1; no clear D gene. V was shortened by 4 bases and J by 6 bases, with 16 bases between the two germline ends. Germline CDR1 reads SGHRS; CDR2 reads YFSETQ. The CDR3 sequence is 14 residues long. Here the CDR3 DNA reads TGCGCCAGCAGCGGCAGTCGAGGGCGGGCTGAAGCTTTCTTT. As protein: CASSGSRGRAEAFF. The full variable domain, in which reference TRBV5-1 and TRBJ1-1 provide the parts outside the CDR3, is KAGVTQTPRYLIKTRGQQVTLSCSPISGHRSVSWYQQTPGQGLQFLFEYFSETQRNKGNFPGRFSGRQFSNSRSEMNVSTLELGDSALYLCASSGSRGRAEAFFGQGTRLTVV.

The genes are TRBV5-4 and TRBJ1-1, with TRBD1 identical over 11 bases. The CDR3 totals 13 residues. Per germline, CDR1 SGHNT and CDR2 YYREEE (reference sequence). V trimming: 4 bases; J trimming: 7 bases; junction bases outside the gene matches: 3. CDR3 loop: CASSTGTGGEAFF. DNA for the CDR3: TGTGCCAGCAGCACCGGGACAGGGGGTGAAGCTTTCTTT. Supplemented by reference TRBV5-4 and TRBJ1-1, the full variable domain reads ETGVTQSPTHLIKTRGQQVTLRCSSQSGHNTVSWYQQALGQGPQFIFQYYREEENGRGNFPPRFSGLQFPNYSSELNVNALELDDSALYLCASSTGTGGEAFFGQGTRLTVV.

This chain connects TRBV6-6 to TRBJ2-1; D may be TRBD1 (6 bases). CDR1 is MNHNY, CDR2 SVGAGI, per germline (reference sequence). CDR3 length: 16 amino acids. Trimming cost V 8 bases and J 4 bases, with 21 bases left between them. This chain's CDR3 is CASALDRDNLYNEQFF. CDR3 coding DNA: TGTGCCAGCGCTCTCGATAGGGACAACCTGTACAATGAGCAGTTCTTC.

This chain connects TRBV5-6 to TRBJ1-2, with 7 bases identical to TRBD1. This CDR3 spans 15 amino acids. Germline values: CDR1 SGHDT, CDR2 YYEEEE. Trimming cost V 3 bases and J 0 bases; bases outside gene matches: 5. The DNA for the CDR3 is TGTGCCAGCAGCTGGGGACAGACTACTAACTATGGCTACACCTTC. It specifies CASSWGQTTNYGYTF.

By sample share, this clone is large. The chain is built from TRBV25-1 and TRBJ2-1; 7 bases agree with TRBD1. Germline V gene lookup returns CDR1 MGHDK and CDR2 SYGVNS. The trim removed 5 bases at V and 3 bases at J, leaving 10 bases unmatched. There are 16 residues in the CDR3. CDR3 DNA sequence: TGTGCCAGCAGTCCCCGGGACAGTCTATTCTACAATGAGCAGTTCTTC. Residues: CASSPRDSLFYNEQFF.

This chain connects TRBV2 to TRBJ2-1; TRBD2 matches at 15 bases. The V gene end was trimmed by 6 bases and the J gene end by 5 bases; junction bases not matched to a gene: 2. The CDR3 has 15 amino acids. Germline V lookup: CDR1 SNHLY, CDR2 FYNNEI. The CDR3 DNA is TGTGCCAGCAGCAGGACTAGCGGGAGGGACAATGAGCAGTTCTTC. Protein sequence: CASSRTSGRDNEQFF.

The chain has TRBV27 and TRBJ1-4; a weak D match, TRBD1 (6 bases). The V end lost 6 bases, the J end lost 4 bases, and 9 bases lay between the germline ends. The CDR3 has 13 amino acids. Germline CDR1 is MNHEY and CDR2 is SMNVEV (reference sequence). CDR3 bases: TGTGCCAGCAGACAGGGCGTTAATGAAAAACTGTTTTTT. It translates to CASRQGVNEKLFF.